A single sample gave rise to the 2 T cell receptor beta chains below, sequenced in a study of blood T cell repertoires in COVID-19. Profiled with immunoSEQ multiplex PCR; TCRdb holds only in-frame clones, not every one. Of 150,000 to 200,000 clones listed, 88% are singletons. Specimen: peripheral blood. The receptors derive from a man in his 70s with active or convalescent COVID-19.

This chain connects TRBV21-1 to TRBJ1-2. TRBV21-1 is a pseudogene. The CDR3 extends over 17 amino acids. The CDR3 loop is CASSKGWGERLNYGYTF. The DNA of the CDR3 is TGTGCCAGCAGCAAAGGGTGGGGGGAAAGGCTGAACTATGGCTACACCTTC.

For the CDR3, the DNA is TGTGCCAGCAGTGGGTCTGGCAGGGGGCGGAATCAGCCCCAGCATTTT. It is translated as CASSGSGRGRNQPQHF. The chain is built from TRBV2 and TRBJ1-5, with TRBD1 matching over 8 bases. Germline-derived CDR1 and CDR2 are SNHLY and FYNNEI. This CDR3 spans 16 amino acids. With 4 bases clipped from V and 4 bases from J, the junction kept 9 bases outside the gene matches.